The clone carrying this TCR beta chain has ten or more counts. Its matching antigen is unknown. This record comes from a study of T cells after yellow fever vaccination. MiXCR, run by TCRdb on the 5' RACE reads, gives a single entry per CDR3 protein. In the table there are under 200,000 distinct CDR3 sequences, approximately 6.7% of which are singletons. Study-level findings and limits: Re-detected after boosting: most primary clones, 96% of CD4 and roughly 88% of CD8.

This receptor was obtained from a man aged 18 to 30 who received the YFV17D yellow fever vaccine. The sample here was CD4+ T cells sorted from PBMCs, taken 5 days after the first yellow fever vaccination.

The CDR3 loop reads CASSLDRPSSYNEQFF. For the CDR3, the DNA is TGTGCCAGCAGCTTAGACCGCCCGAGCTCCTACAATGAGCAGTTCTTC. This chain links TRBV7-6 with TRBJ2-1, with D hard to call. The ends were cut back, 1 base at V and 0 bases at J, with 10 bases in the middle. In germline, CDR1 is SGHVS, CDR2 FNYEAQ. This CDR3 comprises 16 residues.